This entry features one TCR beta chain sequence. The target antigen is unknown. The CDR3 contains 15 residues. J was trimmed by 4 bases and V by 3 bases; bases with no gene match: 7. Per the germline V gene, CDR1 is KGHSH and CDR2 is LQKENI. Method: immunoSEQ multiplex PCR; TCRdb's copy keeps in-frame clones and lacks some. The profile shows under 140,000 clones, over 75% of them singletons. This entry comes from a study of T cell responses to AZD1222 COVID-19 vaccine. Study-level background: Timing groups of about 4 and about 12 weeks for second doses were pooled.

Study-wide results and caveats: Just five or six AZD1222 recipients tested seropositive at baseline. CD4 TCRs linked to vaccination spanned spike, dominating at 160-218 and 743-854.

The source material was peripheral blood, sampled on day 0 of AZD1222 vaccination. The gene calls are TRBV18 and TRBJ2-7; 9 positions match TRBD2. The TCR comes from an adult in good health. CDR3: CASSPQAGGPYEQYF. The DNA for the CDR3 is TGTGCCAGCTCACCCCAAGCGGGGGGACCATACGAGCAGTACTTC.